The clone carrying this TCR beta chain has a handful of counts. The source of the sample is a study of response to subunit inactivated influenza vaccine. TCRdb re-called the RT-PCR reads with MiXCR, one entry per CDR3 protein. The sample has 600,000 to 700,000 distinct CDR3 sequences; 14% are singletons. This CDR3 contains 16 residues. V gave up 6 bases and J gave up 0 bases, with 15 bases separating them. The chain links TRBV12-3 or TRBV12-4 to TRBJ2-1, with no clear D. Source: PBMCs from blood, taken 14 to 15 days before vaccination. The clonotype originates from a man aged 50-59 years who received an inactivated influenza vaccine. CDR3: CASSPTIQSSYNEQFF. The CDR3 DNA is TGTGCCAGCAGCCCTACTATTCAGAGCTCCTACAATGAGCAGTTCTTC.